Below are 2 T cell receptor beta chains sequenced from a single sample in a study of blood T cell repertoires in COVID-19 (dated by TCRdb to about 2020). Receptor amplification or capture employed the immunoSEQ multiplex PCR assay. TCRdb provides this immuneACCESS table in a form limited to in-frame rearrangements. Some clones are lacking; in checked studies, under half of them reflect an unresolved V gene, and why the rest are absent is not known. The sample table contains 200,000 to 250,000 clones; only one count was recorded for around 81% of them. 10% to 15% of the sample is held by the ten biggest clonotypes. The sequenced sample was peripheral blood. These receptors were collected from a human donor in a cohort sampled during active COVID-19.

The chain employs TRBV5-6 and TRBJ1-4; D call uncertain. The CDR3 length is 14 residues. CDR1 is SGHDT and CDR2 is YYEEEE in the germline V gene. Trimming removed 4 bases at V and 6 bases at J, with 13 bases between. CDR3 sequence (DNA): TGTGCCAGCAGCCACGGTGTGGGAGATGAAAAACTGTTTTTT. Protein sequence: CASSHGVGDEKLFF.

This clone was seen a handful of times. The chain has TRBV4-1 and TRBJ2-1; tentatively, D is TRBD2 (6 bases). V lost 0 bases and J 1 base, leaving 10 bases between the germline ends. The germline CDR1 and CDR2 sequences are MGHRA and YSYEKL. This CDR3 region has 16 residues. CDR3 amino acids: CASSQDWAGSYNEQFF. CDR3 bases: TGCGCCAGCAGCCAAGATTGGGCGGGGTCCTACAATGAGCAGTTCTTC.